The 22 T cell receptor beta chains in this list originate from one sample, sequenced in a study of technical replicates of blood from several donors. The method was immunoSEQ multiplex PCR; TCRdb's version includes in-frame clones alone and lacks a portion of them. This sample yields around 70,000 clones, of which 85% to 95% are seen a single time; about 0.25% belongs to the top ten. Specimen: T cells isolated from PBMCs. These receptors were taken from a human donor in good health.

This clone occurred once. The chain joins TRBV6-5 to TRBJ1-2, with D hard to call. Per germline, CDR1 MNHEY and CDR2 SVGAGI. Trimming took 7 bases from V and 3 from J, leaving 9 bases between them. This CDR3 has 12 amino acids. CDR3 in amino acids: CASTSYDYGYTF. CDR3 coding DNA: TGTGCCAGCACCTCGTATGACTATGGCTACACCTTC.

The J gene is TRBJ1-2, the V gene TRBV19; 7 nucleotides line up with TRBD1. V was clipped by 3 bases and J by 8 bases; unmatched bases: 12. Germline V gene lookup returns CDR1 LNHDA and CDR2 SQIVND (reference sequence). The CDR3 consists of 15 residues. The DNA for the CDR3 is TGTGCCAGTAGTATTGCCCAGGGGGAGCACGGCGGCTACACCTTC. The encoded protein is CASSIAQGEHGGYTF.

In its sample, this clone was seen a few times. The V and J genes are TRBV7-9 and TRBJ1-2, with a tentative D call TRBD1 (6 bases). Germline V gene data show CDR1 as SEHNR and CDR2 as FQNEAQ (reference sequence). V was clipped by 5 bases and J by 4 bases, with 17 bases between them. The CDR3 contains 15 residues. In DNA, the CDR3 is TGTGCCAGCAGCCTTAGACAGGATCCCTCCTATGGCTACACCTTC. This gives the protein CASSLRQDPSYGYTF.

The chain combines TRBV2 with TRBJ1-2; D not resolved. The CDR3 is 19 residues long. Per germline, CDR1 SNHLY and CDR2 FYNNEI. V lost 8 bases to trimming and J lost 5 bases, with 33 bases between them. In DNA, the CDR3 is TGTGCCAGCGTCCCATTATCCGCCAGTCCCCTTCTCCCTCAGTATGGCTACACCTTC. Translation gives CASVPLSASPLLPQYGYTF.

The chain carries TRBV6-1 and TRBJ1-1; 8 nucleotides line up with TRBD1. In germline, CDR1 is MNHNS, CDR2 SASEGT. CDR3 length: 15 residues. Unmatched junction bases numbered 14, after V lost 3 bases and J lost 11 bases. This CDR3 reads CASSEDRASLGGAFF. The CDR3, as DNA: TGTGCCAGCAGTGAGGACAGGGCGTCCCTCGGTGGGGCTTTCTTT.

The chain links TRBV28 to TRBJ1-1; 7 nucleotides align to TRBD1. Germline loops: CDR1 MDHEN, CDR2 SYDVKM. With 5 bases clipped from V and 4 bases from J, the junction kept 10 bases outside the gene matches. The CDR3 runs to 15 residues. This CDR3 is CASSPYNEGATEAFF. The DNA for the CDR3 is TGTGCCAGCAGTCCCTACAACGAGGGGGCCACTGAAGCTTTCTTT. Drawing the rest from reference TRBV28 and TRBJ1-1, the complete variable domain is DVKVTQSSRYLVKRTGEKVFLECVQDMDHENMFWYRQDPGLGLRLIYFSYDVKMKEKGDIPEGYSVSREKKERFSLILESASTNQTSMYLCASSPYNEGATEAFFGQGTRLTVV.

The chain combines TRBV18 with TRBJ2-1; unclear D gene. The V end lost 0 bases, the J end lost 7 bases, and 7 bases lay between the germline ends. CDR3 length equals 13 residues. In germline, CDR1 is KGHSH, CDR2 LQKENI. For the CDR3, the DNA is TGTGCCAGCTCACCACCGTTAGTGAATGAGCAGTTCTTC. Translation gives CASSPPLVNEQFF.

This chain joins TRBV6-1 and TRBJ2-7; tentative D call: TRBD2 (5 bases). The CDR3 is 19 amino acids. Deletions cut 2 bases from V and 3 bases from J, with 26 bases between. The germline CDR1 and CDR2 sequences are MNHNS and SASEGT. This CDR3 is CASSENVGDSITLNYEQYF. CDR3 coding DNA: TGTGCCAGCAGTGAAAATGTGGGAGATTCGATAACCCTGAACTACGAGCAGTACTTC.

The gene calls are TRBV4-2 and TRBJ1-3, with D uncertain. Trimming removed 5 bases from V and 4 bases from J, with 27 bases in between. The CDR3 spans 19 residues. Germline V gene sequence: CDR1 LGHNA, CDR2 YNFKEQ. The CDR3 here is CASSEGRMVVGGPGNTIYF. Here the CDR3 DNA reads TGTGCCAGCAGCGAAGGGAGAATGGTCGTGGGAGGGCCAGGAAACACCATATATTTT.

The chain uses TRBV9 and TRBJ1-1; D call uncertain. The CDR3 runs 13 residues. V lost 5 bases and J 4 bases, leaving 12 bases between the germline ends. Germline assignment: CDR1 SGDLS and CDR2 YYNGEE. As DNA, the CDR3 is TGTGCCAGCAGTCCCACTGGTTCCACTGAAGCTTTCTTT. It specifies CASSPTGSTEAFF.

The chain combines TRBV5-1 with TRBJ1-1; no reliable D call. CDR1 is SGHRS, CDR2 YFSETQ, per germline. The ends were cut back, 2 bases at V and 2 bases at J, with 10 bases in the middle. The CDR3 runs 14 residues. CDR3 amino acids: CASSFRVGNTEAFF. The DNA for the CDR3 is TGCGCCAGCAGCTTCCGGGTCGGTAACACTGAAGCTTTCTTT.

This clone has a single count. V and J are TRBV10-3 and TRBJ2-5; no definite D call. This CDR3 is 15 amino acids long. Germline V gene sequence: CDR1 ENHRY, CDR2 SYGVKD. The V gene lost 0 bases and the J gene lost 2 bases, with 10 bases spanning the gap. The CDR3 bases are TGTGCCATCAGTGAGTCCCCAAAGCTGCAAGAGACCCAGTACTTC. Translating it yields CAISESPKLQETQYF.

The chain combines TRBV28 with TRBJ2-3; D not resolved. This CDR3 is 12 amino acids long. The V gene's germline CDR1 is MDHEN and CDR2 SYDVKM. The V end was cut by 1 base, the J end by 6 bases, with 5 bases between. As DNA, the CDR3 is TGTGCCAGCAGTTTATTACGGGATACGCAGTATTTT. Translating it yields CASSLLRDTQYF.

The rearrangement links TRBV27 to TRBJ1-4, with TRBD1 identical over 8 bases. Germline CDR1 reads MNHEY; CDR2 reads SMNVEV (reference sequence). V shed 4 bases and J 4 bases; nucleotides not matched to a gene: 8. The CDR3 contains 16 residues. CDR3 nucleotides: TGTGCCAGCAGTTCGTTTCAGGGGGCGTTTAATGAAAAACTGTTTTTT. It codes for CASSSFQGAFNEKLFF.

The CDR3 spells CASRRTAYGYTF. The CDR3, as DNA: TGTGCCAGCAGAAGGACAGCTTATGGCTACACCTTC. This chain uses TRBV2 with TRBJ1-2, with D possibly matching TRBD1 (6 bases). CDR1 and CDR2 (germline): SNHLY, FYNNEI. The germline V and J ends were trimmed by 6 bases and 5 bases, with 10 bases remaining between them. The CDR3 has 12 residues.

This clone was observed a single time. This chain links TRBV10-3 with TRBJ2-1, with 9 bases matching TRBD2. From germline, CDR1 is ENHRY and CDR2 SYGVKD. V shed 3 bases, J shed 7 bases, and the junction held 7 bases outside the gene matches. The CDR3 consists of 15 residues. CDR3 DNA: TGTGCCATCAGTGACCCTAGCGGGGTTGTAAATGAGCAGTTCTTC. Its protein product is CAISDPSGVVNEQFF.

CDR3 sequence: CASSYLGQNTEAFF. In DNA, the CDR3 is TGTGCCAGCAGTTACCTAGGACAGAACACTGAAGCTTTCTTT. The rearrangement uses TRBV27 and TRBJ1-1, with a tentative D call TRBD1 (5 bases). The germline V gene encodes CDR1 MNHEY and CDR2 SMNVEV (reference sequence). CDR3 length: 14 residues. Trimming pared 4 bases from V and 1 base from J, leaving 10 bases between.

V gene TRBV13 combines with J gene TRBJ1-5; D possibly corresponds to TRBD1 (6 bases). Trimming removed 0 bases from V and 4 bases from J, with 10 bases in between. The germline gives CDR1 PRHDT, CDR2 FYEKMQ (reference sequence). This CDR3 is 15 amino acids long. CDR3 sequence reads: CASSLGRTANQPQHF. The CDR3 DNA follows: TGTGCCAGCAGCTTAGGACGGACAGCTAATCAGCCCCAGCATTTT.

The chain recombines TRBV19 with TRBJ2-7; a weak D match, TRBD2 (5 bases). Deletions cut 4 bases from V and 7 bases from J, with 17 bases between. The germline V gene encodes CDR1 LNHDA and CDR2 SQIVND (reference sequence). This CDR3 is built from 14 residues. The CDR3: CASSTTGSSGEQYF. The CDR3 DNA is TGTGCCAGTAGTACCACGGGAAGTTCGGGGGAGCAGTACTTC.

The chain uses TRBV7-6 and TRBJ2-3, with 10 bases lining up with TRBD2. Per the germline V gene, CDR1 is SGHVS and CDR2 is FNYEAQ. The CDR3 is made up of 20 amino acids. Trimming cost V 4 bases and J 2 bases; bases outside gene matches: 18. In DNA, the CDR3 is TGTGCCAGCAGCTCCCACGATAAGTTCCGACTAGCGGGTTCCACAGATACGCAGTATTTT. Translation gives CASSSHDKFRLAGSTDTQYF.

CDR3 sequence: CASHSGGQGRYEQYF. The CDR3 region has the DNA TGTGCCAGCCACAGTGGGGGACAGGGGCGTTACGAGCAGTACTTC. This sequence joins TRBV27 and TRBJ2-7; 10 bases match TRBD1. This CDR3 region has 15 residues. Per germline, CDR1 MNHEY and CDR2 SMNVEV (reference sequence). Unmatched junction bases numbered 11, after V lost 8 bases and J lost 4 bases.

The chain recombines TRBV19 with TRBJ1-2, with 7 bases aligning to TRBD1. CDR1 LNHDA and CDR2 SQIVND come from the germline V gene (reference sequence). The junction had 6 bases not matched to a gene; V was cut back by 3 bases and J by 5 bases. The CDR3 runs 14 residues. CDR3 in DNA: TGTGCCAGTAGTATTGCCGGGACAGCTTATGGCTACACCTTC. Translated, it gives CASSIAGTAYGYTF.